The 18 T cell receptor beta chains below all came from one sample that was sequenced in a study of T cell repertoires in cytomegalovirus infection. TCRdb re-called the reads through MiXCR, storing one row per CDR3 protein. The top ten hold over 10% of the sample, which has approximately 990,000 distinct CDR3 sequences, roughly 30% seen once. Antigens for these TCRs are unknown. Sample: cultured CD8+ T cells from PBMCs, taken from culture after CMV antigen stimulation. These receptors were obtained from a human donor in good health (CMV status not recorded). Some clones in this sample may be carry-over from other donors' samples.

This chain links TRBV29-1 with TRBJ2-2, with unresolved D. This CDR3 comprises 13 residues. Looked up from germline, CDR1 is SQVTM and CDR2 is ANQGSEA. Trimming left V 2 bases short and J 6 bases short, with 10 bases between. CDR3 region: CSVESPASGELFF. The DNA of the CDR3 is TGCAGCGTTGAATCTCCGGCCTCCGGGGAGCTGTTTTTT.

The chain is built from TRBV10-2 and TRBJ1-5; tentatively, D is TRBD1 (5 bases). The ends were cut back, 6 bases at V and 7 bases at J, with 10 bases in the middle. CDR3 length: 12 amino acids. Germline V gives CDR1 WSHSY, CDR2 SAAADI. The CDR3 protein is CASRGVSQPQHF. The CDR3, as DNA: TGCGCCAGCAGGGGGGTATCGCAGCCCCAGCATTTT.

This clonotype came up many times. The chain has TRBV7-6 and TRBJ2-7; D tentatively fits TRBD1 or TRBD2 (7 bases each). Germline CDR1 reads SGHVS; CDR2 reads FNYEAQ. Trimming removed 1 base at V and 1 base at J, with 14 bases between. This CDR3 region has 16 residues. CDR3 in DNA: TGTGCCAGCAGCTTAGAGGCTCAGGGGGGGTCCTACGAGCAGTACTTC. Translating gives CASSLEAQGGSYEQYF.

The V call is TRBV20-1, the J call TRBJ1-4; unclear D gene. CDR1 is DFQATT and CDR2 is SNEGSKA in the germline V gene (reference sequence). V was shortened by 2 bases and J by 0 bases, with 7 bases between the two germline ends. This CDR3 spans 14 amino acids. The CDR3 coding sequence is TGCAGTGCTAGAAAGAAGGCAACTAATGAAAAACTGTTTTTT. This translates into CSARKKATNEKLFF.

This clonotype has a handful of counts. This rearrangement joins TRBV19 to TRBJ2-3; D is possibly TRBD2 (5 bases). CDR1 and CDR2 from the germline V gene are LNHDA and SQIVND (reference sequence). The V end lost 3 bases, the J end lost 1 base, and 8 bases lay between the germline ends. This CDR3 spans 14 amino acids. Here the CDR3 DNA reads TGTGCCAGTAGTATTCTGGAGGGCACAGATACGCAGTATTTT. Its translation: CASSILEGTDTQYF.

The rearrangement uses TRBV19 and TRBJ1-2; D might be TRBD1 (6 bases). CDR1 is LNHDA, CDR2 SQIVND, per germline (reference sequence). V shed 7 bases and J shed 8 bases, with 17 bases lying between them. The CDR3 loop spans 13 amino acids. Here the CDR3 DNA reads TGTGCCAGTAACCCACGGGGGGCGCGGGGCTACACCTTC. This translates into CASNPRGARGYTF.

This clonotype was recorded at least ten times. The chain carries TRBV7-2 and TRBJ2-3, with D possibly being TRBD2 (5 bases). The CDR3 covers 19 residues. Per the germline V gene, CDR1 is SGHTA and CDR2 is FQGNSA. The germline V and J ends were trimmed by 3 bases and 4 bases, with 26 bases remaining between them. CDR3 DNA sequence: TGTGCCAGCAGCTTCACACAACGACTACTCCCACAAAGGGCAGATACGCAGTATTTT. This translates into CASSFTQRLLPQRADTQYF.

V gene TRBV11-2 combines with J gene TRBJ2-3, with D uncertain. V shed 2 bases and J shed 0 bases, with 12 bases lying between them. The germline V gene has CDR1 SGHAT and CDR2 FQNNGV. The CDR3 loop spans 16 amino acids. CDR3 sequence reads: CASSLLTPMSTDTQYF. CDR3 coding DNA: TGTGCCAGCAGCTTACTCACTCCCATGAGCACAGATACGCAGTATTTT.

In its sample, this clonotype was seen once. J is TRBJ1-3 and V is TRBV9, with D maybe TRBD1 (6 bases). Trimming cost V 2 bases and J 3 bases, with 18 bases left between them. Germline V lookup: CDR1 SGDLS, CDR2 YYNGEE. The CDR3 consists of 17 residues. CDR3 amino acids: CASSVYRQAAGGNTIYF. For the CDR3, the DNA is TGTGCCAGCAGCGTTTATCGACAGGCCGCGGGTGGAAACACCATATATTTT.

The V gene is TRBV6-5, the J gene TRBJ2-1; D unclear. V lost 0 bases and J 7 bases, leaving 16 bases between the germline ends. CDR3 length equals 16 residues. Germline CDR1 MNHEY, CDR2 SVGAGI. CDR3 sequence: CASSYSRSDVHNEQFF. The CDR3 nucleotides are TGTGCCAGCAGTTACTCCAGGTCGGATGTTCATAATGAGCAGTTCTTC.

To note about this clonotype: A read error may be the cause here, since a much bigger clone is one base away. V and J are TRBV6-1 and TRBJ2-3; D ambiguous. Trimming shortened V by 3 bases and J by 2 bases, and 3 bases separated the two germline ends. Germline assignment: CDR1 MNHNS and CDR2 SASEGT. The CDR3 sequence is 12 residues long. This chain's CDR3 is CASSDPTDTQYF. DNA for the CDR3: TGTGCCAGCAGTGACCCCACAGATACGCAGTATTTT.

The rearrangement links TRBV7-9 to TRBJ1-1; TRBD1 aligns across 7 bases. Germline V gene lookup returns CDR1 SEHNR and CDR2 FQNEAQ (reference sequence). Trimming took 6 bases from V and 6 from J; bases not matched to a gene: 13. The CDR3 contains 15 residues. This chain's CDR3 is CASRPNTGDNAEAFF. CDR3 nucleotides: TGTGCCAGCAGACCAAATACAGGGGACAACGCTGAAGCTTTCTTT.

In this sample, this clonotype turned up a few times. The rearrangement uses TRBV5-6 and TRBJ1-1, with TRBD1 as a possible D gene (6 bases). There are 14 residues in the CDR3. With 8 bases removed from V and 0 bases from J, the gap between germline ends came to 14 bases. The germline CDR1 and CDR2 sequences are SGHDT and YYEEEE. The CDR3 DNA is TGTGCCAGTTTGACAGGCGGTATGAACACTGAAGCTTTCTTT. This codes for CASLTGGMNTEAFF.

The gene calls are TRBV9 and TRBJ2-3; possible D gene TRBD2, 6 bases. Trimming stripped 0 bases from V and 0 bases from J, with 8 bases between. The CDR3 is 15 residues long. Germline CDR1 SGDLS, CDR2 YYNGEE. CDR3 sequence: CASSVGAGSTDTQYF. The CDR3 region has the DNA TGTGCCAGCAGCGTAGGGGCGGGGAGCACAGATACGCAGTATTTT. The complete variable domain, with remaining parts taken from reference TRBV9 and TRBJ2-3, reads DSGVTQTPKHLITATGQRVTLRCSPRSGDLSVYWYQQSLDQGLQFLIQYYNGEERAKGNILERFSAQQFPDLHSELNLSSLELGDSALYFCASSVGAGSTDTQYFGPGTRLTVL.

This clonotype was observed at least ten times. The rearrangement links TRBV7-6 to TRBJ2-1, with TRBD1 matching 7 bases. The CDR3 is 16 amino acids. Trimming at V came to 1 base and at J to 4 bases, leaving 7 bases not matched to a gene. Per germline, CDR1 SGHVS and CDR2 FNYEAQ. CDR3: CASSLGDSASYNEQFF. The CDR3 region has the DNA TGTGCCAGCAGCTTAGGGGACAGTGCATCATACAATGAGCAGTTCTTC. The full variable domain, completed using reference TRBV7-6 and TRBJ2-1, is GAGVSQSPRYKVTKRGQDVALRCDPISGHVSLYWYRQALGQGPEFLTYFNYEAQQDKSGLPNDRFSAERPEGSISTLTIQRTEQRDSAMYRCASSLGDSASYNEQFFGPGTRLTVL.

This clonotype was detected ten times or more. CDR3 coding DNA: TGTGCCAGCAGTGCACAGGGGGGATACGAGCAGTACGTC. Translating it yields CASSAQGGYEQYV. The V gene is TRBV6-5, the J gene TRBJ2-7, with TRBD1 matching over 8 bases. The CDR3 contains 13 residues. Looked up from germline, CDR1 is MNHEY and CDR2 is SVGAGI. The ends lost 5 bases at V and 4 bases at J; junction bases unmatched: 4.

The rearrangement links TRBV7-6 to TRBJ2-7; tentative D call: TRBD1 (5 bases). Germline V gene sequence: CDR1 SGHVS, CDR2 FNYEAQ. This CDR3 spans 16 amino acids. Trimming left V 2 bases short and J 3 bases short, with 17 bases between. CDR3 residues: CASSLSQELGLYEQYF. The CDR3 coding sequence is TGTGCCAGCAGCTTAAGTCAGGAGCTGGGGCTCTACGAGCAGTACTTC.

The J gene is TRBJ2-1, the V gene TRBV7-3; 8 nucleotides match TRBD1. This CDR3 is 15 amino acids long. CDR1 and CDR2 from the germline V gene are SGHTA and FQGTGA. The trim removed 4 bases at V and 7 bases at J, leaving 9 bases unmatched. CDR3 loop: CASSSGQGFPNEQFF. The CDR3 bases are TGTGCCAGCAGCTCAGGACAGGGATTTCCGAATGAGCAGTTCTTC.